In this sample, the clone carrying this T cell receptor beta chain turned up a few times. Its antigen is not known. V lost 3 bases, J lost 4 bases, and 10 bases stayed unmatched. The germline V gene encodes CDR1 LNHNV and CDR2 YYDKDF (reference sequence). The CDR3 contains 16 residues. The data derive from a study of beta chain features in type 1 diabetes. Findings of the study overall: In the patient group, naive, central memory and Treg TCRB repertoires seemed more alike than in the healthy donor group. Shortening of TCRB CDR3s, moderate but significant, appeared in all four CD4+ subsets of Type 1 diabetes patients.

Investigators reverse transcribed all isolated RNA, so they sequenced expressed TCRB transcripts. Naive, central memory and regulatory T cell samples came to a mean of approximately 3.6 million reads. Sequenced by immunoSEQ multiplex PCR; TCRdb stores in-frame clones only, minus some. The sample holds some 190,000 clones, around 8% seen once. This chain uses TRBV15 with TRBJ1-1; 8 bases match TRBD1. Source material: central memory CD4+ T cells from blood. The TCR comes from a woman aged 35 to 49 with type 1 diabetes. This chain's CDR3 is CATSSTPGTGGTEAFF. The DNA of the CDR3 is TGTGCCACCAGCAGCACTCCCGGGACAGGCGGCACTGAAGCTTTCTTT.